These T cell receptor beta chains were read from a single sample in a study of graft-versus-host responses after intestinal transplantation. The antigens these receptors bind are not known. The data were produced by immunoSEQ multiplex PCR, yet TCRdb's version contains in-frame clones alone and is incomplete. The sample records roughly 110,000 clones, roughly 90% being singletons. This specimen consisted of unstimulated CD4+ T cells sorted from spleen or lymph node cells, obtained before transplant. All receptors come from a human donor who was the organ donor for an intestinal transplant. The CDR3 runs from the conserved cysteine through the conserved F or W. A D gene is named only where the DNA matches it firmly. Clone size, where shown, is once, few, many, or a class for clones that have expanded.

j_call clone_size v_call d_call cdr3_nt cdr3_aa
TRBJ1-1 . TRBV6-5 . TGTGCCAGCAGTTACTCAGAGGACATGAACACTGAAGCTTTCTTT CASSYSEDMNTEAFF
TRBJ2-3 few TRBV5-6 . TGTGCCAGCAGCTTGGCCCCATCAGCGGTCACAGATACGCAGTATTTT CASSLAPSAVTDTQYF
TRBJ2-7 . TRBV6-5 TRBD2 TGTGCCAGCAGTTACTCCCCTGGCGGGAGTGCCTACGAGCAGTACTTC CASSYSPGGSAYEQYF
TRBJ1-5 . TRBV4-1 . TGCGCCAGCAGCCAAGATGGGGGAGAGAATCAGCCCCAGCATTTT CASSQDGGENQPQHF
TRBJ1-1 . TRBV2 . TGTGCCAGCCTAAAGGGCCCAAACACTGAAGCTTTCTTT CASLKGPNTEAFF
TRBJ1-1 . TRBV19 TRBD1 TGTGCCAGCCGGGACAGGGGGCGCAGGACTGAAGCTTTCTTT CASRDRGRRTEAFF
TRBJ1-6 . TRBV6-1 . TGTGCCAGCAGTGGCCTGGTCCTATTCCACTTT CASSGLVLFHF
TRBJ2-7 . TRBV5-1 TRBD1 TGCGCCAGCAGCAAAGACAGGGCCCGCTATCGGCTGTACTTC CASSKDRARYRLYF
TRBJ2-7 . TRBV9 TRBD2 TGTGCCAGCAGCGTAGGACTAGCGGGACCCTCCTACGAGCAGTACTTC CASSVGLAGPSYEQYF
TRBJ1-1 . TRBV7-7 . TGTGCCAGCAGCTTCCCCGGGCCGGGTACTGAAGCTTTCTTT CASSFPGPGTEAFF
TRBJ2-7 . TRBV11-1 TRBD2 TGTGCCAGCAGCTTAGCGGGGGGGGCCTACGAGCAGTACTTC CASSLAGGAYEQYF
TRBJ1-5 . TRBV19 . TGTGCCAGTAGTATCGGCAATCAGCCCCAGCATTTT CASSIGNQPQHF
TRBJ2-1 . TRBV7-3 TRBD2 TGTGCCAGCAGCTTAATGGCGGGACTAGGAAGATCTTACAACAATGAGCAGTTCTTC CASSLMAGLGRSYNNEQFF
TRBJ2-5 . TRBV27 TRBD1 TGTGCCAGAGCGAGGACAGGGAGGCAAGAGACCCAGTACTTC CARARTGRQETQYF
TRBJ1-5 . TRBV4-1 . TGCGCCAGCAGCCAAGGGACACTTAGCAATCAGCCCCAGCATTTT CASSQGTLSNQPQHF
TRBJ2-2 . TRBV30 TRBD1 TGTGCCTGGAGTCGGGACAGTACACACACCGGGGAGCTGTTTTTT CAWSRDSTHTGELFF
TRBJ1-5 . TRBV19 TRBD1 TGTGCCAGTAGCCCTATTGACAGGGTGGCTAGCAATCAGCCCCAGCATTTT CASSPIDRVASNQPQHF
TRBJ1-2 . TRBV9 . TGTGCCAGCAGCACGCAAGGGGCTTTTGCCCTGAATGGCTACACCTTC CASSTQGAFALNGYTF
TRBJ2-3 . TRBV9 TRBD2 TGTGCCAGCAGCGTACTAGCGGGGGGGCCAGATACGCAGTATTTT CASSVLAGGPDTQYF
TRBJ2-1 few TRBV2 . TGTGCCAGCAGCCCCCCCCCACGGGGACCTGAGCAGTTCTTC CASSPPPRGPEQFF
TRBJ2-4 . TRBV5-6 . TGTGCCAGCAGCTTGTCTAGGAGCTACGCCCTAAACATTCAGTACTTC CASSLSRSYALNIQYF
TRBJ2-3 once TRBV19 TRBD2 TGTGCCAGTATCCTCGGGAGGACGCAGTATTTT CASILGRTQYF
TRBJ1-2 . TRBV5-4 . TGTGCCAGCAGCTTGGTTACAAACACCCGGGGAGGCTACACCTTC CASSLVTNTRGGYTF
TRBJ2-7 . TRBV5-1 . TGCGCCAGCAGCTTGGCCCCAGCCTCCTACGAGCAGTACTTC CASSLAPASYEQYF
TRBJ2-7 . TRBV5-1 TRBD2 TGCGCCAGCAGCTCTAGCGGGGGGGCCGAGCAGTACTTC CASSSSGGAEQYF
TRBJ1-5 . TRBV11-2 . TGTGCCAGCAGCTTCGGACAAAATCAGCCCCAGCATTTT CASSFGQNQPQHF
TRBJ2-1 . TRBV5-6 . TGTGCCAGCAGCTCTCAGGGGGGGCAGTTCTTC CASSSQGGQFF
TRBJ1-4 . TRBV19 . TGTGCCAGTAGTATACTAAGTCGCGGAGGGAACGATGAAAAACTGTTTTTT CASSILSRGGNDEKLFF
TRBJ1-4 . TRBV19 . TGTGCCAGTAGTATAGTTCTGAGACAACTTAATGAAAAACTGTTTTTT CASSIVLRQLNEKLFF
TRBJ1-4 . TRBV15 . TGTGCCACCAGCAGAAGGACACAGGGAAATGAAAAACTGTTTTTT CATSRRTQGNEKLFF
TRBJ2-5 . TRBV5-1 TRBD2 TGCGCCAGCAGCCCCTCCGGGCGGGGGGGCGGTGAGACCCAGTACTTC CASSPSGRGGGETQYF
TRBJ2-1 . TRBV9 . TGTGCCAGCAGCGTAGACAGGGTCTCCTACAATGAGCAGTTCTTC CASSVDRVSYNEQFF
TRBJ1-4 . TRBV29-1 . TGCAGCGTCGCAGGGGTGGAAACTAATGAAAAACTGTTTTTT CSVAGVETNEKLFF
TRBJ2-5 few TRBV5-1 TRBD2 TGCGCCAGCAGCTACGGGAGGGGTGGGGAGACCCAGTACTTC CASSYGRGGETQYF
TRBJ1-4 . TRBV9 TRBD1 TGTGCCAGCAGCGTAGGGCAGGGGGCTGAAGAAAAACTGTTTTTT CASSVGQGAEEKLFF
TRBJ1-2 . TRBV6-1 . TGTGCCAGCAGTGACGCGGCAGCTTATGGCTACACCTTC CASSDAAAYGYTF
TRBJ1-6 . TRBV10-3 . TGTGCCATCAGGGAAAGACAGGACCCCAATTCACCCCTCCACTTT CAIRERQDPNSPLHF
TRBJ2-7 few TRBV5-4 TRBD1 TGTGCCAGCAGCCCGATGGACAGGGCGGATCACGAGCAGTACTTC CASSPMDRADHEQYF
TRBJ2-7 . TRBV21-1 . TGTGCCAGCAGCAAGCTAGCTATATACGAGCAGTACTTC CASSKLAIYEQYF
TRBJ1-4 . TRBV19 TRBD1 TGTGCCAGTAGTATAGGCACAGGGGGCTTGGGTAGGGAAAAACTGTTTTTT CASSIGTGGLGREKLFF
TRBJ2-7 . TRBV7-8 TRBD1 TGTGCCAGCAGCTTATTGACCGGGACAGCCTACGAGCAGTACTTC CASSLLTGTAYEQYF
TRBJ2-7 . TRBV6-6 . TGTGCCAGCAGTTTGGGGGGCACAATATCCTACGAGCAGTACTTC CASSLGGTISYEQYF
TRBJ2-5 . TRBV29-1 . TGCAGCGGGGGTGACTTTACAAGCTCCCAAGAGACCCAGTACTTC CSGGDFTSSQETQYF
TRBJ2-7 . TRBV7-2 TRBD2 TGTGCCAGCAGCCTCAACAGCGGGGTGTCGTCCTACGAGCAGTACTTC CASSLNSGVSSYEQYF
TRBJ1-1 . TRBV29-1 TRBD1 TGCAGCGTTGCTAAAAGGACAGGGTGGAACCCTGAAGCTTTCTTT CSVAKRTGWNPEAFF
TRBJ2-7 . TRBV4-1 . TGCGCCAGCAGCCAAGATACCCCCCCGCGCGAGCAGTACTTC CASSQDTPPREQYF
TRBJ2-7 once TRBV14 TRBD1 TGTGCCAGCAGCCGCGGACAGGGAGGACTGGGGGAGCAGTACTTC CASSRGQGGLGEQYF
TRBJ1-6 few TRBV18 . TGTGCCAGCTCACCCCTAGATAATTCACCCCTCCACTTT CASSPLDNSPLHF
TRBJ2-7 . TRBV18 . TGTGCCAGCTCACCACCGGGGCAGGGGATCTACGAGCAGTACTTC CASSPPGQGIYEQYF
TRBJ1-6 . TRBV6-1 . TGTGCCAGCAGTGAAGCAGGGTCGATGAATTCACCCCTCCACTTT CASSEAGSMNSPLHF
TRBJ2-2 . TRBV12-5 . TGTGCTGGAGCAGGGTACACCGGGGAGCTGTTTTTT CAGAGYTGELFF
TRBJ1-2 once TRBV7-2 . TGTGCCAGCAGCTGGCAGACAGGCACTCCTAACTATGGCTACACCTTC CASSWQTGTPNYGYTF
TRBJ2-1 . TRBV7-3 . TGTGCCAGCAGCTTGATGCGGTTCAATGAGCAGTTCTTC CASSLMRFNEQFF
TRBJ2-7 few TRBV11-3 . TGTGCCAGCAGCCCCACCACGTTAGGGACCTACGAGCAGTACTTC CASSPTTLGTYEQYF
TRBJ2-7 once TRBV6-1 . TGTGCCAGCAGTGATCAAGCACGTACTTCTTACGAGCAGTACTTC CASSDQARTSYEQYF
TRBJ1-1 . TRBV19 TRBD1 TGTGCCAGTAGTATAGAGCGGACAGGGGGCGCACCGGCTGAAGCTTTCTTT CASSIERTGGAPAEAFF
TRBJ2-3 . TRBV7-9 . TGTGCCAGCAGCTTTAGTGGAGATACGCAGTATTTT CASSFSGDTQYF